The entry that follows covers one TCR beta chain sequence. Trimming pared 4 bases from V and 2 bases from J, leaving 15 bases between. The germline gives CDR1 SGHKS, CDR2 YYEKEE (reference sequence). The CDR3 has 16 residues. This sample stems from a study of blood T cell repertoires in COVID-19. Generated by immunoSEQ multiplex PCR, the TCRdb table keeps only in-frame clones and is missing some. The sample yields hundreds of thousands of clones, roughly 87% seen once. Participants spanned ages about 18 to 100 years and resided in around 25 US areas. The receptor's source is a woman aged 30 to 39 with acute COVID-19. The sample consisted of PBMCs or T cells enriched from blood (not recorded which). The chain joins TRBV5-5 to TRBJ1-4; TRBD1 is a possible D gene (6 bases). CDR3 nucleotides: TGTGCCAGCAGCCATCCAGGGGTCCCCACTAATGAAAAACTGTTTTTT. This translates into CASSHPGVPTNEKLFF.